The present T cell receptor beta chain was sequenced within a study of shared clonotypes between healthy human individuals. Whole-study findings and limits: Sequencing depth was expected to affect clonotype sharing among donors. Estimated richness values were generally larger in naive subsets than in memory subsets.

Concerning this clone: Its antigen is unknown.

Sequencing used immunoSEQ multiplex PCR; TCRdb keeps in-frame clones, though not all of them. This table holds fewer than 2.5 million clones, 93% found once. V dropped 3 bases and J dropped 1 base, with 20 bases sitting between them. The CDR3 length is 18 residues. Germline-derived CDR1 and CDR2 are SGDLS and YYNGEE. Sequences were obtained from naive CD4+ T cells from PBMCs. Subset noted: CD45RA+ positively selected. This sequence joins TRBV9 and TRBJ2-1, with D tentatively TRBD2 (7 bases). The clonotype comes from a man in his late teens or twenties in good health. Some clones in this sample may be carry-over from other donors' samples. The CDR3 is CASSAPLGGAGSYNEQFF. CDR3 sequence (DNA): TGTGCCAGCAGCGCCCCCCTAGGGGGAGCGGGATCCTACAATGAGCAGTTCTTC.